The sequence of this T cell receptor beta chain was determined in a study of a mutant IDH1 vaccine in newly diagnosed glioma. The overall study: First vaccine doses came 4-6 weeks after radiotherapy alone, or with temozolomide cycles. Treated patients had a mean age of about 40 years and a sex split that was around 60% male and roughly 38% female.

Sample time point: week 11, during vaccination. Vaccination comprised doses that each held 300 ug of mutant IDH1 20-mer peptide, plus topical imiquimod. Every donor had a new WHO grade 3 or 4 astrocytoma that was IDH1-mutant, with loss of nuclear ATRX. Sequencing used immunoSEQ multiplex PCR; TCRdb keeps in-frame clones, though not all of them. This sample carries more than 50,000 clones, around nine tenths of them seen once, and the ten largest clones take 1.5% to 2.5%. By frequency in the sample, this clone is medium-sized (0.01 to 0.1%). Its target is unknown. Germline V lookup: CDR1 LNHDA, CDR2 SQIVND (reference sequence). V was clipped by 5 bases and J by 8 bases; unmatched bases: 1. The CDR3 consists of 11 residues.

The chain recombines TRBV19 with TRBJ1-2; 8 positions match TRBD1. The sequence derives from a man between 35 and 55 years old with glioma. The input for sequencing was PBMCs, taken from a glioma patient whose treatment included an IDH1 peptide vaccine. Here the CDR3 reads CASSAGGGYTF. The CDR3 DNA follows: TGTGCCAGTAGTGCAGGGGGCGGCTACACCTTC.